This T cell receptor beta chain was profiled in a study of a mutant IDH1 vaccine in newly diagnosed glioma. On the study more broadly: Antecedent treatment encompassed radiotherapy, temozolomide, or their combination; the majority received both. Whole-study findings and limits: A vaccine-induced immune response developed in around 92% of the patients.

Sequenced by immunoSEQ multiplex PCR; TCRdb stores in-frame clones only, minus some. Of 68,000 or so clones detected, approximately 79% appear once; the ten largest clones hold around 8.5%. As regards this clone: The antigen remains undetermined.

The germline CDR1 and CDR2 sequences are KGHSH and LQKENI. This CDR3 has 12 amino acids. Trimming left V 3 bases short and J 4 bases short, with 6 bases between. Specified time point: baseline, week 1 (first vaccination visit). Treatment described: pre-vaccination baseline after standard-of-care therapy. Donors' newly diagnosed IDH1-mutant WHO grade 3 or 4 astrocytomas lacked nuclear ATRX. The clonotype was recovered from a man aged 50-60 years with glioma. The sample here was PBMCs, taken from a glioma patient treated with radiotherapy, temozolomide or both. The V and J genes are TRBV18 and TRBJ1-2; the D gene is possibly TRBD1 (6 bases). CDR3 protein: CASSPDSYGYTF. The CDR3 coding sequence is TGTGCCAGCTCACCGGACAGCTATGGCTACACCTTC.